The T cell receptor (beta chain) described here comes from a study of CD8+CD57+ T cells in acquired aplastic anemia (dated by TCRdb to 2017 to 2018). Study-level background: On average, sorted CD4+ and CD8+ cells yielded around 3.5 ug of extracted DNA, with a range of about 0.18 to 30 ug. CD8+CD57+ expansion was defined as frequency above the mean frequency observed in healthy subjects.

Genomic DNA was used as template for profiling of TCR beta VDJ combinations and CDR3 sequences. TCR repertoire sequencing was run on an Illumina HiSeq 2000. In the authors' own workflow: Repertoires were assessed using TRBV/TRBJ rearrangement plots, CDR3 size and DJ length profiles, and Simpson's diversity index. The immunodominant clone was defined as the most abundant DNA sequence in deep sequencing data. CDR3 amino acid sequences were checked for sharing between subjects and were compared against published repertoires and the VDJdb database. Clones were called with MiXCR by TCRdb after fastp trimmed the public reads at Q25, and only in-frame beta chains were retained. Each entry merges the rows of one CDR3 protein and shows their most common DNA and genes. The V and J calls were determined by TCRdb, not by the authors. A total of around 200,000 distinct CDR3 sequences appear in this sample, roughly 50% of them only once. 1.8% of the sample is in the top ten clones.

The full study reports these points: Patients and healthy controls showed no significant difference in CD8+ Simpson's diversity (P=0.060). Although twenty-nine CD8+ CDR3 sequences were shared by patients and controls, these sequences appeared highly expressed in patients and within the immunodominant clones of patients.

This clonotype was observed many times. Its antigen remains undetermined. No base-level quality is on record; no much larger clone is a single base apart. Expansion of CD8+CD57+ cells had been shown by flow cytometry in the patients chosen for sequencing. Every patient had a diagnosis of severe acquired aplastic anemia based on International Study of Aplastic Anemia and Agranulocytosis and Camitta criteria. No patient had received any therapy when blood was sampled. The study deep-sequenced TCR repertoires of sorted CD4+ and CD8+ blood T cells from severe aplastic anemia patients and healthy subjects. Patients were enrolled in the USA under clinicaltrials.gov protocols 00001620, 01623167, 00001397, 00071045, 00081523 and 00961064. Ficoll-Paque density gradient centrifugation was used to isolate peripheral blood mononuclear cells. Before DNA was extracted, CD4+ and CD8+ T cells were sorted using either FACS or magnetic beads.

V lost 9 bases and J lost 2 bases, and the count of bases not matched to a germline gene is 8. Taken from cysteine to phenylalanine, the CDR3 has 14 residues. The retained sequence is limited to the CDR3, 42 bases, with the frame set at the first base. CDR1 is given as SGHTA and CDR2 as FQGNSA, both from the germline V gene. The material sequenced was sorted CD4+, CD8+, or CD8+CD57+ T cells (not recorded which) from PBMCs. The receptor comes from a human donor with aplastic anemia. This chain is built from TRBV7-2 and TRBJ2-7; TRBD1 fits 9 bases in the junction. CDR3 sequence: CASFDRDRAYEQYF. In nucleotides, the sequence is TGTGCCAGTTTTGACCGGGACAGGGCCTACGAGCAGTACTTC.